The clone carrying this T cell receptor beta chain has just one count. The antigen remains unidentified. Germline V lookup: CDR1 KGHDR, CDR2 SFDVKD. The V and J ends lost 2 bases and 4 bases respectively, with 17 bases between them. The CDR3 sequence is 17 residues long. These data are taken from a study of blood T cells in healthy people across ages. The study's findings and limits: It was held that diversity estimates obtained from one million T cells represented underestimates.

For the second PCR, which ran for about 7 to 11 cycles, a sample-barcoded 5' primer and a J-beta primer mix were used. Every cDNA molecule carried a tag from a template-switch adaptor bearing 12 random nucleotides. One entry per CDR3 protein results from TCRdb running MiXCR on the 5' RACE reads. The sample has approximately 1,000,000 distinct CDR3 sequences, under 45% seen once. The sample, approximately 10 milliliters of peripheral blood, was drawn from each donor. The rearrangement uses TRBV24-1 and TRBJ2-1, with D possibly TRBD1 on 5 matching bases. Material: blood. The sequence was obtained from a woman aged 55-69 years in good health. The CDR3: CATSDSPGRVKYNEQFF. The CDR3, as DNA: TGTGCCACCAGTGATTCGCCCGGCAGGGTGAAATACAATGAGCAGTTCTTC.